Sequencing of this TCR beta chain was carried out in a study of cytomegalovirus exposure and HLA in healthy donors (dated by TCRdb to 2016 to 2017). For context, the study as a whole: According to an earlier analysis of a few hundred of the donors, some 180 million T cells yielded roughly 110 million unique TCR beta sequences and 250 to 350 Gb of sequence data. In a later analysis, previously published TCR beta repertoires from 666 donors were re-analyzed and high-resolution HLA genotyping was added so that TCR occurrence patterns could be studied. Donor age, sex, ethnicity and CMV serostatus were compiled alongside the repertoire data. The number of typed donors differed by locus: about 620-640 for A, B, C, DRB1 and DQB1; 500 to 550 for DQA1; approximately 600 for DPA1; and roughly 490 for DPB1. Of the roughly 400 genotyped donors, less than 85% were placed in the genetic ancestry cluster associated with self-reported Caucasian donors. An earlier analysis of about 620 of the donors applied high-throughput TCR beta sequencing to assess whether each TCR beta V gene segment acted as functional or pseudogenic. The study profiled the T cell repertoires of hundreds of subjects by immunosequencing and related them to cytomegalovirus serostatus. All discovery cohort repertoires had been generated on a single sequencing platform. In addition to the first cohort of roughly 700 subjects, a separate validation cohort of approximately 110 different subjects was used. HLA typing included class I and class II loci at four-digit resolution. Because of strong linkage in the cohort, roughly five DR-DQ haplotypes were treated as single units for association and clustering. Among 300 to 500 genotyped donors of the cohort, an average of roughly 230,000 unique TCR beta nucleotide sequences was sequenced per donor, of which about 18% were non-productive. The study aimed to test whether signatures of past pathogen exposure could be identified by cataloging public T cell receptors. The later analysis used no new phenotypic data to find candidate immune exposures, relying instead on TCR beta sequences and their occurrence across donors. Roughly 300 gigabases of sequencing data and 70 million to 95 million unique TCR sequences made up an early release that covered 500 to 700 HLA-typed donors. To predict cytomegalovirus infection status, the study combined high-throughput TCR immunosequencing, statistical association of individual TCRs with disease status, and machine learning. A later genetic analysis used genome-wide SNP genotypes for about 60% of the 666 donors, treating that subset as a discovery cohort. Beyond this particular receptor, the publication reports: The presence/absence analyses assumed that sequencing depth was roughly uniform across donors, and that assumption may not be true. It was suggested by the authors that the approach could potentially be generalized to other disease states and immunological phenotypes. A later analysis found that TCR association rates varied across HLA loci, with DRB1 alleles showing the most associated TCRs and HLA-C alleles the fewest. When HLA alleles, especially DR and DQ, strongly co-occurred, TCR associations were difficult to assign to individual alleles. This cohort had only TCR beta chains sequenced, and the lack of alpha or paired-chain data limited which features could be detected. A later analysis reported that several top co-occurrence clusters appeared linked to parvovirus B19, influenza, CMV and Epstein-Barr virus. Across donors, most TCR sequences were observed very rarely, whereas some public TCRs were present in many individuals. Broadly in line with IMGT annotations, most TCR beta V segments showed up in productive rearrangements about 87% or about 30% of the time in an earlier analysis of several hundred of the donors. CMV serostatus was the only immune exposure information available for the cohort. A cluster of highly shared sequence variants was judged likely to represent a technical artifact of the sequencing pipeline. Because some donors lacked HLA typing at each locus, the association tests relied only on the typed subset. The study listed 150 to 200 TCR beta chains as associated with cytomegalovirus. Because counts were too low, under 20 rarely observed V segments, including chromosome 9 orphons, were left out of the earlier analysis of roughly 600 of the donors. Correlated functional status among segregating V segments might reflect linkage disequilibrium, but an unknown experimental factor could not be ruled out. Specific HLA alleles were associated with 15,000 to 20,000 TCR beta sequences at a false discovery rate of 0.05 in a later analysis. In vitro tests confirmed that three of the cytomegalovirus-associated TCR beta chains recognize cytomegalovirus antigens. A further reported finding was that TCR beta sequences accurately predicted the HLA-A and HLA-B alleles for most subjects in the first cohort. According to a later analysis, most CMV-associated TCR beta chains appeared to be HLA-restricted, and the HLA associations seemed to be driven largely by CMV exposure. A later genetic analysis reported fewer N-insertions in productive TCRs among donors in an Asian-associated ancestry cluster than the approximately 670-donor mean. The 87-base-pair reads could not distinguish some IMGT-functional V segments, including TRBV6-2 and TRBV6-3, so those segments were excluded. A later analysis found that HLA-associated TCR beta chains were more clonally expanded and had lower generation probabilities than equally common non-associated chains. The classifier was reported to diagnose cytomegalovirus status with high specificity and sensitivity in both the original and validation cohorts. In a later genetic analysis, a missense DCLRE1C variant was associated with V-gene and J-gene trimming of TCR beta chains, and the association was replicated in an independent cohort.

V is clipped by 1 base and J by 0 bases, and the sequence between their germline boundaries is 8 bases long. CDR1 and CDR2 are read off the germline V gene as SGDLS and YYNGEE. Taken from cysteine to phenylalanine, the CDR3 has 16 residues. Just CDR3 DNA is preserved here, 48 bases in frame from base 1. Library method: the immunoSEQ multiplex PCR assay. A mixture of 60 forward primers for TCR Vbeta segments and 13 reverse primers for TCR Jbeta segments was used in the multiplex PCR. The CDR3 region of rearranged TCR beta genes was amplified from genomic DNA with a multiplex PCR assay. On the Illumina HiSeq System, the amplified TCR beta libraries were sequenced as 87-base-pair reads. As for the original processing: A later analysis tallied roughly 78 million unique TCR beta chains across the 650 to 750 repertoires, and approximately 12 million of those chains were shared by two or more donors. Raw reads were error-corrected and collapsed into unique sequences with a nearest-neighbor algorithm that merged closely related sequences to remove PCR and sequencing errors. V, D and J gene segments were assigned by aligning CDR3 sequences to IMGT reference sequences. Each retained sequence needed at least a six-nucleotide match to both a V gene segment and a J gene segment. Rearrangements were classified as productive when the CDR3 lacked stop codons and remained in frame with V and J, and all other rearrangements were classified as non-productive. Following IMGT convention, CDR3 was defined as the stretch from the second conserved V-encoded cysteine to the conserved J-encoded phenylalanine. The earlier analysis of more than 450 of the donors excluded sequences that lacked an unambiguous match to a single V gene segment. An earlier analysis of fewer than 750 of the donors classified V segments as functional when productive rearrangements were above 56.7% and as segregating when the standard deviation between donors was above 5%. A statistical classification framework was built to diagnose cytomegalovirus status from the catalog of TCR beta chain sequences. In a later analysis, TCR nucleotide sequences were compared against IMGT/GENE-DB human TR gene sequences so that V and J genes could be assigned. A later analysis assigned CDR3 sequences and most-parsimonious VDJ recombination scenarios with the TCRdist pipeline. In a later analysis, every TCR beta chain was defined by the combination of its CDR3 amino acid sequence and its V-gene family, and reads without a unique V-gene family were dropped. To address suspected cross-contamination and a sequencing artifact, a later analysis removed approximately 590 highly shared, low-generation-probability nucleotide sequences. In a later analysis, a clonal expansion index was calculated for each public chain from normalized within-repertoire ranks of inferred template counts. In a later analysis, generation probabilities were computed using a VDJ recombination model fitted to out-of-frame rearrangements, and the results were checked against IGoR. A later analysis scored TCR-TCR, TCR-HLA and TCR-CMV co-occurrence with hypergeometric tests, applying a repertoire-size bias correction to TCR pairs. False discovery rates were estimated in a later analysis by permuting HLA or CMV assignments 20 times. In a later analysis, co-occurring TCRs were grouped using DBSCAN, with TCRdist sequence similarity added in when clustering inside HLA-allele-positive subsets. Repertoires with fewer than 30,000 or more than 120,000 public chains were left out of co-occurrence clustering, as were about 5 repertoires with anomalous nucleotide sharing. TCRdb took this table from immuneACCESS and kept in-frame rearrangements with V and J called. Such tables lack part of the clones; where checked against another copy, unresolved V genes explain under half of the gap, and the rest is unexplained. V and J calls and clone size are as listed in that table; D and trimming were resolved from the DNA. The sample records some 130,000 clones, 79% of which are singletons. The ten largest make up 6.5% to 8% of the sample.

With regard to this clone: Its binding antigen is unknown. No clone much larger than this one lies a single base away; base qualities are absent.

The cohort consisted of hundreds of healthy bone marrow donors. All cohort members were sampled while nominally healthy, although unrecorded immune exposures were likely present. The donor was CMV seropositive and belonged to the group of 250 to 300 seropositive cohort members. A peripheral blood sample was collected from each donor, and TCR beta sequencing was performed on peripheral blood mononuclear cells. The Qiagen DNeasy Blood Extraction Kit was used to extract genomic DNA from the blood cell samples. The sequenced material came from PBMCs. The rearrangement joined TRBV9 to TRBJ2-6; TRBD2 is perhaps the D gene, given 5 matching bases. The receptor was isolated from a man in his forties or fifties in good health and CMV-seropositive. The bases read TGTGCCAGCAGCGTAAGTGGGAGCTCTGGGGCCAACGTCCTGACTTTC. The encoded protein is CASSVSGSSGANVLTF.